Described below is a single TCR beta chain sequence and its context. The sample originates from a study of cytomegalovirus exposure and HLA in healthy donors. This CDR3 spans 15 amino acids. J lost 5 bases, V lost 2 bases, and 5 bases had no gene match. The V gene's germline CDR1 is SGHRS and CDR2 YFSETQ. PCR was performed using 60 Vbeta and 13 Jbeta primers. TCRdb's table, derived via immunoSEQ multiplex PCR, lists solely in-frame clones and lacks some. The table shows approximately 240,000 clones, with about 89% occurring only once. The specimen sequenced was PBMCs. The chain links TRBV5-1 to TRBJ2-3; TRBD1 matches 10 bases. The sequence derives from a woman aged 18 to 35 in good health and CMV-seronegative. The CDR3 DNA sequence: TGCGCCAGCAGCTTTCTCGGGACAGGGGAAGATACGCAGTATTTT. This sequence encodes CASSFLGTGEDTQYF.